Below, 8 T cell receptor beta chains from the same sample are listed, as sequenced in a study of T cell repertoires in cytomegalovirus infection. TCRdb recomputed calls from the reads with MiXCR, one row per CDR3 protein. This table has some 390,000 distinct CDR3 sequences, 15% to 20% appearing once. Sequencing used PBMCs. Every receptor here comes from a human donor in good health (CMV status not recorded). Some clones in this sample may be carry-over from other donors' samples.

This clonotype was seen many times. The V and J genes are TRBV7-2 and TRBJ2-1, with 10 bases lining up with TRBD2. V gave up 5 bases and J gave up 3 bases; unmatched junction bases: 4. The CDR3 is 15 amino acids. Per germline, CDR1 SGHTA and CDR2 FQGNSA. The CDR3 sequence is CASSASGGVYNEQFF. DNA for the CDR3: TGTGCCAGCAGCGCCAGCGGGGGGGTCTACAATGAGCAGTTCTTC.

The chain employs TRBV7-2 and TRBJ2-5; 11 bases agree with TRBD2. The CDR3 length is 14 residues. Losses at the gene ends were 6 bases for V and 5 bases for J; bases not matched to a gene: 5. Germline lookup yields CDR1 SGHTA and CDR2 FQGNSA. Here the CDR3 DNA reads TGTGCCAGCAGTCTAGCGGGGGGATCGGAGACCCAGTACTTC. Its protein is CASSLAGGSETQYF.

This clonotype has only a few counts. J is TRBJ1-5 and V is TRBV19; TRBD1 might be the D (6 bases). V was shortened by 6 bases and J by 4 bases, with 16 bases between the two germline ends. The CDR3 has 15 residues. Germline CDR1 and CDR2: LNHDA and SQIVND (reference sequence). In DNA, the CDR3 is TGTGCCAGTAGGATAACGTATCAGGGGAATCAGCCCCAGCATTTT. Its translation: CASRITYQGNQPQHF.

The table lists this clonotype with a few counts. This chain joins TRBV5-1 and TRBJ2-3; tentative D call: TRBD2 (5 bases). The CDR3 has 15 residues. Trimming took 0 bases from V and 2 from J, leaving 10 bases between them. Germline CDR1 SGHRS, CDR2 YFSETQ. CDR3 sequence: CASSLVRETTDTQYF. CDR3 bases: TGCGCCAGCAGCTTGGTTCGGGAAACCACAGATACGCAGTATTTT.

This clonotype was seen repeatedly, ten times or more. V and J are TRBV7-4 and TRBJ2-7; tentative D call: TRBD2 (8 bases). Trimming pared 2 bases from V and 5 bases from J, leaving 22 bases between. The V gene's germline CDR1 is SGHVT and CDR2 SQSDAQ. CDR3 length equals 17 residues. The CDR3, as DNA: TGTGCCAGCAGCTTAACCGCGGGGGGACAGCCTCGCGACGAGCAGTACTTC. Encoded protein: CASSLTAGGQPRDEQYF.

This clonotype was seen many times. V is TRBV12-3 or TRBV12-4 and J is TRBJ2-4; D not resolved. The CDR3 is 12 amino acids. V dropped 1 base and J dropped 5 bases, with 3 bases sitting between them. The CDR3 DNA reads TGTGCCAGCAGTTTAGGAGAAAACATTCAGTACTTC. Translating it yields CASSLGENIQYF.

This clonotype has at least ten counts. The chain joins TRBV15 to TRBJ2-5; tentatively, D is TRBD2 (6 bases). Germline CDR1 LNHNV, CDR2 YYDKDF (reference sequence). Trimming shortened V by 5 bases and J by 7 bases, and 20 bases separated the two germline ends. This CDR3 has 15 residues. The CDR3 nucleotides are TGTGCCACCAGCGGAGGTGGCGGGAAACGGGGGACCCAGTACTTC. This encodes CATSGGGGKRGTQYF.

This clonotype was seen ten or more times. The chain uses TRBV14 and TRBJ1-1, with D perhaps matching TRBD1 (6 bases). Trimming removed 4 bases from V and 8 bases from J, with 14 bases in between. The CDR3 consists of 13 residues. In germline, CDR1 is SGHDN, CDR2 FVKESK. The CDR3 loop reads CASSLQRGGEAFF. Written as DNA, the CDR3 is TGTGCCAGCAGCCTTCAAAGAGGGGGAGAAGCTTTCTTT.